Given below is one T cell receptor (beta chain) in context. Its matching antigen is unknown. Trimming took off 2 bases at V and 5 bases at J, with 18 bases between the two ends. The CDR3 totals 16 residues. CDR1 and CDR2 from the germline V gene are SGHAT and FQNNGV. The data originate from a study of T cell repertoires in cytomegalovirus infection. About the study: Public TCR beta signatures indicated both CMV infection and matching HLA type. Broader study findings: The cumulative frequency of public TCR beta families distinguished individuals who carried CMV together with the relevant HLA.

TCRdb reprocessed the reads via MiXCR and lists one record per CDR3 protein. The sample carries around 900,000 distinct CDR3 sequences, 30% to 40% recorded once. The starting material was cultured CD8+ T cells from PBMCs, obtained from culture after CMV antigen stimulation. The TCR originated in a human donor in good health (CMV status not recorded). Some clones in this sample may be carry-over from other donors' samples. The gene calls are TRBV11-2 and TRBJ2-5; D not certain. DNA for the CDR3: TGTGCCAGCAGCTTATGGAATTTGATCCCTGAGGAGACCCAGTACTTC. Translation: CASSLWNLIPEETQYF.